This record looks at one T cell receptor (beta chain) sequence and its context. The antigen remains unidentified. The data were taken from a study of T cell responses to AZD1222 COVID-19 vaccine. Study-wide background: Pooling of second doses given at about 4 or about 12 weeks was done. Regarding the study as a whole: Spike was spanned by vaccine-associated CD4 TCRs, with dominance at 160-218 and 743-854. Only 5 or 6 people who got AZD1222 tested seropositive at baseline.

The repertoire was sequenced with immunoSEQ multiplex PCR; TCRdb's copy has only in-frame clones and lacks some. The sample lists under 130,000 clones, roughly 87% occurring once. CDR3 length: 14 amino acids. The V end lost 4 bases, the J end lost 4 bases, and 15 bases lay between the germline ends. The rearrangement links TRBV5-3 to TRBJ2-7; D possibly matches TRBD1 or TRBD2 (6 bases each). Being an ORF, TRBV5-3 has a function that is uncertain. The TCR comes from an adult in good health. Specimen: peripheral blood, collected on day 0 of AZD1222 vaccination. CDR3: CARSPWRDTYEQYF. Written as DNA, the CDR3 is TGTGCCAGAAGCCCCTGGCGGGACACATACGAGCAGTACTTC.